This T cell receptor (beta chain) was recovered during a study of tumor and adjacent non-tumor tissue in lung cancer. Study information: Stage I to III disease affected roughly 10 men and roughly 5 women aged about 31 to 85.

Three rounds of nested PCR, following a modified ARM-PCR protocol, produced the TCRbeta library. TCRdb processed the multiplex PCR reads anew with MiXCR; each CDR3 protein has one entry. The sample yields tens of thousands of distinct CDR3 sequences, over 55% seen once. The CDR3 totals 14 residues. Per the germline V gene, CDR1 is MNHEY and CDR2 is SVGAGI. Findings and limits, study-wide: Tumor tissue had significantly higher TCR diversity than normal lung.

As to this clonotype: Its antigen is unknown. The junction and the germline gene differ at one end; a read error may be behind it.

The template was RNA from unsorted bulk tissue. Newly diagnosed lung cancer patients had thoracic surgery in China, August–November 2014, without prior chemotherapy. The sequence was collected from a woman aged 40 to 49 with non-small cell lung cancer. Sequencing was done on a sample of lung tumor tissue. J is TRBJ2-7 and V is TRBV6-5; 9 bases line up with TRBD2. CDR3 loop: CASRSSGASYEQCF. The CDR3 DNA reads TGTGCCAGCCGGTCTAGCGGGGCCTCCTACGAGCAGTGCTTC.